The clone carrying this T cell receptor (beta chain) has just a few counts. Its antigen is as yet unknown. The data stem from a study of beta chain features in type 1 diabetes. Study observations and caveats: When Type 1 diabetes patients were examined, their TCRB CDR3s proved moderately but significantly shorter in all four CD4+ subsets. Researchers reported that naive, central memory and Treg TCRB repertoires appeared more similar in patients than in healthy donors.

Every bit of the isolated RNA underwent reverse transcription, so sequencing read expressed TCRB transcripts. Sequenced naive, central memory and regulatory T cell samples produced an average of about 3.57 million reads. Libraries were prepared by immunoSEQ multiplex PCR; TCRdb keeps only in-frame clonotypes and omits some of them. Here the sample spans roughly 280,000 clones, around 22% being singletons. A single heparinised draw of roughly 110 mL on average was taken per donor. The sequenced sample was naive CD4+ T cells from blood. The receptor comes from a woman aged 25 to 39 with type 1 diabetes.

The CDR3 sequence: CSVETGRDTGELFF. CDR3 bases: TGCAGCGTTGAAACGGGAAGGGACACCGGGGAGCTGTTTTTT. The V gene is TRBV29-1, the J gene TRBJ2-2; perhaps TRBD2 as D (5 bases). The CDR3 covers 14 residues. V lost 2 bases and J 3 bases, leaving 10 bases between the germline ends. Germline V lookup: CDR1 SQVTM, CDR2 ANQGSEA.